These 20 T cell receptor beta chains were sequenced from one sample in a study of T cell repertoires in cytomegalovirus infection. One entry per CDR3 protein, called by TCRdb with MiXCR from the reads. The sample has almost 550,000 distinct CDR3 sequences; approximately 15% are singletons. The sequenced sample consisted of CD8+ T cells from PBMCs. Receptors were obtained from a human donor in good health (CMV status not recorded). Some clones in this sample may be carry-over from other donors' samples.

This clonotype was counted a few times. CDR3 protein: CATSDLDSYEQYF. The CDR3 coding sequence is TGTGCCACCAGTGACCTGGACAGCTACGAGCAGTACTTC. The chain links TRBV24-1 to TRBJ2-7; D might be TRBD1 (6 bases). CDR1 KGHDR and CDR2 SFDVKD come from the germline V gene. V was pared by 4 bases and J by 3 bases, with 9 bases between. The CDR3 is 13 residues long.

About this clonotype: The missing conserved phenylalanine or tryptophan at the end of this CDR3 makes a read error likely. The chain has TRBV2 and TRBJ2-1, with a tentative D call TRBD2 (5 bases). V lost 5 bases and J lost 2, with 7 bases in between. Looked up from germline, CDR1 is SNHLY and CDR2 is FYNNEI. There are 13 residues in the CDR3. CDR3 sequence: CASSWRTYNEQFY. CDR3 nucleotides: TGTGCCAGCAGTTGGAGGACCTACAATGAGCAGTTCTAC.

J is TRBJ2-4 and V is TRBV6-5; D not resolved. CDR1 is MNHEY and CDR2 is SVGAGI in the germline V gene. CDR3 length: 15 amino acids. Trimming took 6 bases from V and 2 from J, leaving 14 bases between them. DNA for the CDR3: TGTGCCAGCAGACCTGGTGGGCCTTCCAAAAACATTCAGTACTTC. Translating it yields CASRPGGPSKNIQYF.

This clonotype appeared a few times. The chain couples TRBV5-1 to TRBJ2-3; D is uncertain. The germline V gene has CDR1 SGHRS and CDR2 YFSETQ. CDR3 length equals 15 residues. The germline V and J ends were trimmed by 0 bases and 5 bases, with 13 bases remaining between them. The CDR3 region is CASSLDGILGDTQYF. CDR3 DNA: TGCGCCAGCAGCTTGGACGGAATCCTGGGAGATACGCAGTATTTT.

This clonotype was found many times. This sequence joins TRBV7-9 and TRBJ1-4, with D maybe TRBD1 (5 bases). This CDR3 region has 13 residues. Trimming left V 5 bases short and J 5 bases short, with 9 bases between. Looked up from germline, CDR1 is SEHNR and CDR2 is FQNEAQ (reference sequence). In DNA form, the CDR3 reads TGTGCCAGCAGCCCGACAGAGAATGAAAAACTGTTTTTT. Translated: CASSPTENEKLFF. The whole variable domain, remainder taken from reference TRBV7-9 and TRBJ1-4, is DTGVSQNPRHKITKRGQNVTFRCDPISEHNRLYWYRQTLGQGPEFLTYFQNEAQLEKSRLLSDRFSAERPKGSFSTLEIQRTEQGDSAMYLCASSPTENEKLFFGSGTQLSVL.

This clonotype was seen at least ten times. The chain links TRBV19 to TRBJ2-7; D unclear. The V gene lost 3 bases and the J gene lost 2 bases, with 8 bases spanning the gap. Germline CDR1 is LNHDA and CDR2 is SQIVND (reference sequence). The CDR3 extends over 13 amino acids. The CDR3 loop is CASSISETYEQYF. The CDR3 region has the DNA TGTGCCAGTAGTATCTCAGAGACCTACGAGCAGTACTTC.

This clonotype was counted ten times or more. V is TRBV5-1 and J is TRBJ2-7; D not certain. There are 14 residues in the CDR3. CDR1 and CDR2 from the germline V gene are SGHRS and YFSETQ. The V gene lost 0 bases and the J gene lost 2 bases, with 9 bases spanning the gap. The CDR3 here is CASSLAGGTYEQYF. CDR3 nucleotides: TGCGCCAGCAGCTTGGCTGGCGGTACCTACGAGCAGTACTTC.

This clonotype was picked up a small number of times. The gene calls are TRBV7-8 and TRBJ1-1; D not resolved. Trimming removed 5 bases at V and 1 base at J, with 17 bases between. The CDR3 loop spans 16 amino acids. Per germline, CDR1 SGHVS and CDR2 FQNEAQ. The CDR3 reads CASSGSGPDQNTEAFF. As DNA, the CDR3 is TGTGCCAGCAGCGGGAGCGGGCCCGACCAGAACACTGAAGCTTTCTTT.

J is TRBJ1-1 and V is TRBV6-5; no clear D gene. In germline, CDR1 is MNHEY, CDR2 SVGAGI. The ends were cut back, 0 bases at V and 4 bases at J, with 12 bases in the middle. There are 15 residues in the CDR3. CDR3 protein: CASSYSRSLGTEAFF. The DNA for the CDR3 is TGTGCCAGCAGTTACTCGAGATCCCTGGGCACTGAAGCTTTCTTT.

The V call is TRBV15, the J call TRBJ2-2; a weak D match, TRBD2 (6 bases). This CDR3 region has 14 residues. The V gene's germline CDR1 is LNHNV and CDR2 YYDKDF (reference sequence). The V and J ends lost 0 bases and 6 bases respectively, with 8 bases between them. Here the CDR3 DNA reads TGTGCCACCAGCAGAGACGGGAGTCCCGGGGAGCTGTTTTTT. This encodes CATSRDGSPGELFF.

The chain couples TRBV9 to TRBJ1-2; D is unresolved. V lost 3 bases, J lost 0 bases, and 9 bases lay in between. Germline loops: CDR1 SGDLS, CDR2 YYNGEE. The CDR3 has 14 amino acids. Here the CDR3 reads CASSDSGANYGYTF. CDR3 in DNA: TGTGCCAGCAGCGACAGTGGTGCTAACTATGGCTACACCTTC.

Many counts were recorded for this clonotype. The V gene is TRBV11-1, the J gene TRBJ2-3; possible D gene TRBD2, 5 bases. V lost 3 bases and J lost 2, with 12 bases in between. The CDR3 totals 15 residues. From germline, CDR1 is SGHAT and CDR2 FQDESV (reference sequence). The CDR3 bases are TGTGCCAGCAGCTTCCGGGGTCGCTACACAGATACGCAGTATTTT. This gives the protein CASSFRGRYTDTQYF.

The chain combines TRBV7-9 with TRBJ2-2; TRBD1 matches 8 bases. The V gene's germline CDR1 is SEHNR and CDR2 FQNEAQ (reference sequence). The CDR3 length is 17 residues. J was trimmed by 3 bases and V by 5 bases; bases with no gene match: 11. The CDR3 DNA sequence: TGTGCCAGCAGCCGATCGTGGCAGGGGGCCGACACCGGGGAGCTGTTTTTT. This sequence encodes CASSRSWQGADTGELFF.

The table lists this clonotype with a few counts. The chain couples TRBV4-1 to TRBJ2-5; no definite D call. V dropped 0 bases and J dropped 0 bases, with 11 bases sitting between them. The CDR3 extends over 16 amino acids. Germline-derived CDR1 and CDR2 are MGHRA and YSYEKL. This chain's CDR3 is CASSQDHLEYQETQYF. The CDR3 DNA sequence: TGCGCCAGCAGCCAAGATCATTTGGAGTACCAAGAGACCCAGTACTTC.

This clonotype was seen a handful of times. V is TRBV27 and J is TRBJ2-1, with TRBD2 matching over 12 bases. Germline CDR1 MNHEY, CDR2 SMNVEV (reference sequence). J gave up 9 bases and V 5 bases, and 8 bases lay outside the gene matches. The CDR3 spans 15 residues. This CDR3 is CASSPWTSGMGEQFF. The CDR3 DNA reads TGTGCCAGCAGTCCCTGGACTAGCGGGATGGGTGAGCAGTTCTTC.

This clonotype was observed a few times. The V and J genes are TRBV29-1 and TRBJ1-3; no definite D call. CDR1 and CDR2 from the germline V gene are SQVTM and ANQGSEA. The CDR3 runs to 16 residues. V gave up 6 bases and J gave up 1 base, with 19 bases separating them. CDR3 in DNA: TGCAGCGTCGTCAAGACCGAACCCAGTTCTGGAAACACCATATATTTT. Amino acid sequence: CSVVKTEPSSGNTIYF. The variable domain in full, with the rest retrieved from reference TRBV29-1 and TRBJ1-3, is SAVISQKPSRDICQRGTSLTIQCQVDSQVTMMFWYRQQPGQSLTLIATANQGSEATYESGFVIDKFPISRPNLTFSTLTVSNMSPEDSSIYLCSVVKTEPSSGNTIYFGEGSWLTVV.

The CDR3 DNA sequence: TGTGCCAGCAGTCAACAGGGCGGTGAGCAGTACTTC. Encoded protein: CASSQQGGEQYF. The chain recombines TRBV27 with TRBJ2-7; tentative D call: TRBD1 (6 bases). Germline lookup yields CDR1 MNHEY and CDR2 SMNVEV (reference sequence). CDR3 length equals 12 residues. Trimming pared 5 bases from V and 7 bases from J, leaving 12 bases between.

At least ten counts were recorded for this clonotype. V gene TRBV2 combines with J gene TRBJ1-4; no firm D call. The CDR3 sequence is 13 residues long. Germline CDR1 and CDR2: SNHLY and FYNNEI. The CDR3 DNA sequence: TGTGTTTGGCAGCCCCTCCTAAATGAAAAACTGTTTTTT. It translates to CVWQPLLNEKLFF.

V and J are TRBV6-4 and TRBJ2-1, with 9 nucleotides matching TRBD1. The germline CDR1 and CDR2 sequences are MRHNA and SNTAGT. The V and J ends lost 2 bases and 4 bases, in that order; junction bases with no gene match: 15. The CDR3 totals 19 residues. The CDR3 DNA is TGTGCCAGCAGTGACATCTACCCGCTAGGGGACAGGGTGTACAATGAGCAGTTCTTC. This gives the protein CASSDIYPLGDRVYNEQFF.

The table lists this clonotype with many counts. CDR3 in amino acids: CASSLVGWERRGDNEQFF. The CDR3, as DNA: TGTGCCAGCAGCTTAGTTGGGTGGGAGCGTAGAGGCGACAATGAGCAGTTCTTC. This sequence joins TRBV11-2 and TRBJ2-1; D is perhaps TRBD2 (5 bases). This CDR3 has 18 residues. Trimming removed 1 base from V and 5 bases from J, with 21 bases in between. Per the germline V gene, CDR1 is SGHAT and CDR2 is FQNNGV.